A single T cell receptor beta chain is shown here with its context. The antigen is unknown. The data were obtained in a study of Ad26.COV2.S vaccination and SARS-CoV-2 variants. Findings and limits, study-wide: Analyses that measured TCR breadth and depth may have underestimated total T cell responses.

Only in-frame clones appear in the TCRdb table, and some are missing; sequencing was by immunoSEQ multiplex PCR. Found here are 300,000 to 400,000 clones, roughly 89% of them singletons; the top ten hold around 4.5%. Treatment in this sample: some 20 received Ad26.COV2.S at low or high dose, single or two shots; roughly five received placebo; per-sample allocation not given. Sampling took place 63 days after the first vaccine or placebo injection. In Boston, the donor was an adult between 18-55 years of age. It was Wuhan-strain SARS-CoV-2 spike that the Ad26 vaccine vector expressed. The CDR3 runs 15 residues. The germline V gene encodes CDR1 SNHLY and CDR2 FYNNEI. V trimming: 3 bases; J trimming: 1 base; junction bases outside the gene matches: 3.

The rearrangement uses TRBV2 and TRBJ1-5; 7 bases are a match to TRBD1. This specimen was peripheral blood, taken in a trial of Ad26.COV2.S vaccine versus placebo. The TCR sequence derives from a person between 18 and 60 years old who received the Ad26.COV2.S COVID-19 vaccine or a placebo. The CDR3 bases are TGTGCCAGCAGTGAGGAGGGGGCCAGCAATCAGCCCCAGCATTTT. Encoded protein: CASSEEGASNQPQHF.